This paragraph reports one TCR beta chain. This sample was included in a study of blood T cell repertoires in COVID-19. In the study overall: COVID-19 samples from acute and convalescent phases originated in the United States, Italy and Spain. PBMCs, B-cell-depleted T cells, or T cells were the source of the cDNA or gDNA that made up the material.

Germline V lookup: CDR1 SNHLY, CDR2 FYNNEI. The CDR3 totals 15 residues. The V gene end was trimmed by 6 bases and the J gene end by 1 base; junction bases not matched to a gene: 8. Authors' analysis steps: Estimation of nucleated cell counts was performed using reference gene primer amplification. Sequenced by immunoSEQ multiplex PCR; TCRdb stores in-frame clones only, minus some. From that table come the V and J calls and clone size; the DNA was used to work out D and trimming. This table has roughly 170,000 clones, around nine tenths appearing once. This TCR was recovered from a middle-aged man with active or convalescent COVID-19. The rearrangement links TRBV2 to TRBJ1-1; 7 bases are a match to TRBD1. The sequencing sample was made of peripheral blood. CDR3 sequence reads: CASRGAGGGNTEAFF. Written as DNA, the CDR3 is TGTGCCAGCAGGGGGGCAGGGGGAGGGAACACTGAAGCTTTCTTT.